This TCR beta chain appears in the sequencing data of a study of T cell responses to AZD1222 COVID-19 vaccine. Sequencing used immunoSEQ multiplex PCR; TCRdb keeps in-frame clones, though not all of them. The profile covers 100,000 to 150,000 clones, with less than 95% appearing a single time and about 4.4% taken by the ten largest. General study points: Every sample of the repertoires postdated the peak T cell response. Only a handful of AZD1222 recipients tested seropositive at baseline. Donor demographics were predominantly white British with a female majority; clonal diversity may be underestimated.

The germline CDR1 and CDR2 sequences are LNHDA and SQIVND (reference sequence). The CDR3 loop spans 14 amino acids. Trimming pared 4 bases from V and 5 bases from J, leaving 14 bases between. Comment on this clone: The antigen remains undetermined.

The specimen comprised peripheral blood, sampled on day 0 of MenACWY control vaccination. V gene TRBV19 combines with J gene TRBJ1-2; tentatively, D is TRBD1 (6 bases). This receptor was identified in an adult in good health. The CDR3 here is CASSTAQGKYGYTF. The CDR3 DNA reads as TGTGCCAGTAGTACCGCACAGGGCAAATATGGCTACACCTTC.